The 27 T cell receptor beta chains listed next were all sequenced from one sample in a study of blood T cell repertoires in COVID-19. TCRdb's table, derived via immunoSEQ multiplex PCR, lists solely in-frame clones and lacks some. This table has fewer than 200,000 clones, approximately 81% appearing once. The sequencing input was peripheral blood. All receptors derive from a woman aged 45-59 years with COVID-19, enrolled during active disease.

This rearrangement joins TRBV4-2 to TRBJ1-1; 8 positions agree with TRBD1. CDR3 length: 14 amino acids. Germline V gene data show CDR1 as LGHNA and CDR2 as YNFKEQ. Losses at the gene ends were 2 bases for V and 5 bases for J; bases not matched to a gene: 4. CDR3 sequence reads: CASSQPTGETEAFF. The CDR3 coding sequence is TGTGCCAGCAGCCAACCGACAGGGGAGACTGAAGCTTTCTTT.

The chain carries TRBV18 and TRBJ1-2; D ambiguous. Germline assignment: CDR1 KGHSH and CDR2 LQKENI. V was cut by 2 bases and J by 7 bases, with 20 bases left in between. The CDR3 length is 16 residues. Here the CDR3 reads CASSPTELKFYAGYTF. In nucleotides, the CDR3 is TGTGCCAGCTCACCAACCGAACTGAAGTTCTATGCTGGCTACACCTTC.

V and J are TRBV4-1 and TRBJ2-4; 8 bases line up with TRBD1. The germline CDR1 and CDR2 sequences are MGHRA and YSYEKL. The CDR3 length is 16 residues. The J segment lost 7 bases and the V segment lost 3 bases, leaving 11 bases of the junction unmatched. Written as DNA, the CDR3 is TGCGCCAGCAGCCAGAACCCCCGGGACAGGTACAACATTCAGTACTTC. It codes for CASSQNPRDRYNIQYF.

The rearrangement joins TRBV5-4 to TRBJ1-3; no firm D call. Germline lookup yields CDR1 SGHNT and CDR2 YYREEE (reference sequence). The CDR3 runs to 13 residues. Trimming pared 4 bases from V and 4 bases from J, leaving 9 bases between. The CDR3 region is CASSEDFGNTIYF. The CDR3 bases are TGTGCCAGCAGCGAGGATTTCGGAAACACCATATATTTT.

The rearrangement links TRBV2 to TRBJ2-1, with TRBD1 matching over 9 bases. Germline values: CDR1 SNHLY, CDR2 FYNNEI. Trimming cost V 9 bases and J 5 bases; bases outside gene matches: 2. The CDR3 has 12 amino acids. The CDR3 nucleotides are TGTGCCAGACGGACAGGGGACAATGAGCAGTTCTTC. Translating gives CARRTGDNEQFF.

This clone appeared a single time. CDR3 in DNA: TGTGCCAGCACCAGACTAGCGGGGGCCTGGTCCGAGCAGTACTTC. Encoded protein: CASTRLAGAWSEQYF. The V call is TRBV11-2, the J call TRBJ2-7, with 12 bases that match TRBD2. The V segment lost 7 bases and the J segment 6 bases; nucleotides outside the gene matches: 10. The CDR3 has 15 amino acids. Germline-derived CDR1 and CDR2 are SGHAT and FQNNGV.

The rearrangement links TRBV11-2 to TRBJ1-1, with a weak D call TRBD1 (5 bases). The germline gives CDR1 SGHAT, CDR2 FQNNGV. The CDR3 has 14 residues. Trimming shortened V by 4 bases and J by 2 bases, and 11 bases separated the two germline ends. This CDR3 is CASSSGLANTEAFF. The DNA for the CDR3 is TGTGCCAGCAGCTCGGGACTGGCAAACACTGAAGCTTTCTTT.

In DNA, the CDR3 is TGTGCCAGCACACTAGCGGGGGGGCTGACGCAGTATTTT. Amino acids: CASTLAGGLTQYF. V usage is TRBV2 and J usage is TRBJ2-3; 13 bases map to TRBD2. V dropped 7 bases and J dropped 9; count of bases not matched to a gene: 4. CDR3 length equals 13 residues. CDR1 and CDR2 (germline): SNHLY, FYNNEI.

The chain couples TRBV20-1 to TRBJ2-2; D might be TRBD1 or TRBD2, each matching 6 bases. The CDR3 sequence is 13 residues long. Germline V gene lookup returns CDR1 DFQATT and CDR2 SNEGSKA (reference sequence). Trimming removed 3 bases at V and 4 bases at J, with 9 bases between. CDR3 in DNA: TGCAGTGCTAGTGGGGGGCTCACCGGGGAGCTGTTTTTT. Its protein is CSASGGLTGELFF.

The V call is TRBV6-6, the J call TRBJ2-1, with 7 bases fitting TRBD1. There are 13 residues in the CDR3. V shed 2 bases and J 9 bases; nucleotides not matched to a gene: 4. The germline V gene encodes CDR1 MNHNY and CDR2 SVGAGI (reference sequence). The CDR3 DNA reads as TGTGCCAGCAGTTACGTACAGGGGTCTGAGCAGTTCTTC. Translating gives CASSYVQGSEQFF.

This clone was observed once. This rearrangement joins TRBV6-4 to TRBJ2-5; possible D gene TRBD1, 6 bases. This CDR3 has 13 amino acids. Trimming left V 4 bases short and J 5 bases short, with 11 bases between. The germline gives CDR1 MRHNA, CDR2 SNTAGT. CDR3 bases: TGTGCCAGCAGTGTACAGGGTGGCGAGACCCAGTACTTC. Translation: CASSVQGGETQYF.

This clone was observed a single time. The chain employs TRBV6-5 and TRBJ2-1, with unresolved D. Germline CDR1 MNHEY, CDR2 SVGAGI. This CDR3 comprises 14 residues. Trimming shortened V by 0 bases and J by 6 bases, and 9 bases separated the two germline ends. CDR3 loop: CASSYSRTGNEQFF. In nucleotides, the CDR3 is TGTGCCAGCAGTTACTCGAGAACGGGCAATGAGCAGTTCTTC.

The chain is built from TRBV2 and TRBJ1-3, with a weak D call TRBD1 (5 bases). The CDR3 sequence is 15 residues long. V lost 5 bases and J 0 bases, leaving 11 bases between the germline ends. The germline V gene encodes CDR1 SNHLY and CDR2 FYNNEI. CDR3 residues: CASSTRQPSGNTIYF. CDR3 bases: TGTGCCAGCAGTACTCGACAGCCCTCTGGAAACACCATATATTTT. The full variable domain, in which reference TRBV2 and TRBJ1-3 provide the parts outside the CDR3, is EPEVTQTPSHQVTQMGQEVILRCVPISNHLYFYWYRQILGQKVEFLVSFYNNEISEKSEIFDDQFSVERPDGSNFTLKIRSTKLEDSAMYFCASSTRQPSGNTIYFGEGSWLTVV.

The gene calls are TRBV4-1 and TRBJ2-3, with 8 bases lining up with TRBD2. Germline-derived CDR1 and CDR2 are MGHRA and YSYEKL. This CDR3 spans 15 amino acids. V gave up 2 bases and J gave up 3 bases; unmatched junction bases: 4. DNA of the CDR3: TGCGCCAGCAGCCAAATTAGCGGGGAGACAGATACGCAGTATTTT. Its translation: CASSQISGETDTQYF.

The CDR3 sequence: CASSPGVLGYGYTF. CDR3 nucleotides: TGTGCCAGCAGCCCGGGGGTCTTGGGCTATGGCTACACCTTC. The chain combines TRBV5-6 with TRBJ1-2, with a possible D match to TRBD1 (5 bases). Trimming removed 4 bases at V and 4 bases at J, with 14 bases between. The CDR3 covers 14 residues. Germline CDR1 reads SGHDT; CDR2 reads YYEEEE.

The genes are TRBV5-4 and TRBJ2-5; 8 bases line up with TRBD1. Germline CDR1 reads SGHNT; CDR2 reads YYREEE (reference sequence). The CDR3 runs to 14 residues. V trimming: 4 bases; J trimming: 4 bases; junction bases outside the gene matches: 6. The CDR3 DNA follows: TGTGCCAGCAGCAGACCAGGGGGCCGAGAGACCCAGTACTTC. Amino acids: CASSRPGGRETQYF. Variable domain in full (rest from reference TRBV5-4 and TRBJ2-5): ETGVTQSPTHLIKTRGQQVTLRCSSQSGHNTVSWYQQALGQGPQFIFQYYREEENGRGNFPPRFSGLQFPNYSSELNVNALELDDSALYLCASSRPGGRETQYFGPGTRLLVL.

This chain uses TRBV7-8 with TRBJ1-2; 9 bases map to TRBD1. Trimming removed 2 bases from V and 0 bases from J; junction bases left unmatched: 10. This CDR3 region has 18 residues. Germline V gene data show CDR1 as SGHVS and CDR2 as FQNEAQ. Here the CDR3 DNA reads TGTGCCAGCAGCTTAAGTACCGGACAGGGGACAGCTAACTATGGCTACACCTTC. It translates to CASSLSTGQGTANYGYTF. Drawing the rest from reference TRBV7-8 and TRBJ1-2, the complete variable domain is GAGVSQSPRYKVAKRGQDVALRCDPISGHVSLFWYQQALGQGPEFLTYFQNEAQLDKSGLPSDRFFAERPEGSVSTLKIQRTQQEDSAVYLCASSLSTGQGTANYGYTFGSGTRLTVV.

This chain joins TRBV7-2 and TRBJ1-5; D not certain. Trimming took 4 bases from V and 0 from J, leaving 7 bases between them. CDR1 and CDR2 (germline): SGHTA, FQGNSA. There are 14 residues in the CDR3. CDR3 sequence (DNA): TGTGCCAGCAGCTCAATCAATAGCAATCAGCCCCAGCATTTT. Encoded protein: CASSSINSNQPQHF.

This clone was seen once. V is TRBV5-1 and J is TRBJ2-7, with D perhaps matching TRBD2 (5 bases). V shed 0 bases and J shed 4 bases, with 8 bases lying between them. The CDR3 has 13 amino acids. Germline CDR1 and CDR2: SGHRS and YFSETQ. The CDR3 region has the DNA TGCGCCAGCAGCTTGGGAGCGGCGTACGAGCAGTACTTC. It is translated as CASSLGAAYEQYF.

This clone was counted only a few times. The chain employs TRBV5-1 and TRBJ2-5, with a possible D match to TRBD2 (6 bases). The CDR3 is 16 amino acids. Germline values: CDR1 SGHRS, CDR2 YFSETQ. Trimming took 0 bases from V and 4 from J, leaving 16 bases between them. The CDR3 DNA sequence: TGCGCCAGCAGCTTGGTTGTCTACGGGGGATCAGAGACCCAGTACTTC. Its protein product is CASSLVVYGGSETQYF.

The chain has TRBV2 and TRBJ1-3; possible D gene TRBD1, 5 bases. The CDR3 spans 16 residues. Germline CDR1 SNHLY, CDR2 FYNNEI. V was clipped by 4 bases and J by 0 bases, with 13 bases between them. The CDR3 DNA reads TGTGCCAGCAGTGGAGGCCTGGGGCCCTCTGGAAACACCATATATTTT. This sequence encodes CASSGGLGPSGNTIYF. Full variable domain (remainder filled in from reference TRBV2 and TRBJ1-3): EPEVTQTPSHQVTQMGQEVILRCVPISNHLYFYWYRQILGQKVEFLVSFYNNEISEKSEIFDDQFSVERPDGSNFTLKIRSTKLEDSAMYFCASSGGLGPSGNTIYFGEGSWLTVV.

The chain recombines TRBV7-3 with TRBJ2-5; 8 bases align to TRBD2. Trimming took 4 bases from V and 5 from J; bases not matched to a gene: 6. This CDR3 region has 14 residues. Germline CDR1 is SGHTA and CDR2 is FQGTGA. CDR3 nucleotides: TGTGCCAGCAGCTCGAACGGGGGGGAGGAGACCCAGTACTTC. Protein product: CASSSNGGEETQYF. Drawing the rest from reference TRBV7-3 and TRBJ2-5, the complete variable domain is GAGVSQTPSNKVTEKGKYVELRCDPISGHTALYWYRQSLGQGPEFLIYFQGTGAADDSGLPNDRFFAVRPEGSVSTLKIQRTERGDSAVYLCASSSNGGEETQYFGPGTRLLVL.

The J gene is TRBJ1-1, the V gene TRBV5-1, with D maybe TRBD1 (6 bases). The CDR3 covers 14 residues. V lost 3 bases to trimming and J lost 0 bases, with 9 bases between them. Germline V gene data show CDR1 as SGHRS and CDR2 as YFSETQ. Written as DNA, the CDR3 is TGCGCCAGCAGCTCCGGACAGATGAACACTGAAGCTTTCTTT. It encodes CASSSGQMNTEAFF.

This sequence joins TRBV5-1 and TRBJ2-5; no firm D call. The CDR3 covers 13 residues. Germline V CDR1 and CDR2: SGHRS, YFSETQ. V lost 0 bases to trimming and J lost 3 bases, with 6 bases between them. The CDR3 DNA reads as TGCGCCAGCAGCTTGGCCTTAAAAGAGACCCAGTACTTC. It specifies CASSLALKETQYF.

This chain connects TRBV9 to TRBJ1-5; D is possibly TRBD1 (5 bases). This CDR3 has 16 residues. Trimming removed 0 bases at V and 5 bases at J, with 15 bases between. From germline, CDR1 is SGDLS and CDR2 YYNGEE. The CDR3 region has the DNA TGTGCCAGCAGCGTAGGTTGGGACTCCCGAGATCAGCCCCAGCATTTT. This codes for CASSVGWDSRDQPQHF.

The chain is built from TRBV7-2 and TRBJ2-1, with D unresolved. CDR1 and CDR2 from the germline V gene are SGHTA and FQGNSA. The CDR3 length is 13 residues. Deletions cut 3 bases from V and 2 bases from J, with 5 bases between. This CDR3 reads CASSFVTYNEQFF. The DNA of the CDR3 is TGTGCCAGCAGCTTCGTAACCTACAATGAGCAGTTCTTC.

The chain couples TRBV5-4 to TRBJ1-6; 10 positions match TRBD1. The CDR3 contains 16 residues. The junction had 7 bases not matched to a gene; V was cut back by 4 bases and J by 6 bases. The germline V gene has CDR1 SGHNT and CDR2 YYREEE (reference sequence). CDR3 DNA: TGTGCCAGCAGCGGAGCGACAGGGGGCAGTAATTCACCCCTCCACTTT. Translating gives CASSGATGGSNSPLHF.